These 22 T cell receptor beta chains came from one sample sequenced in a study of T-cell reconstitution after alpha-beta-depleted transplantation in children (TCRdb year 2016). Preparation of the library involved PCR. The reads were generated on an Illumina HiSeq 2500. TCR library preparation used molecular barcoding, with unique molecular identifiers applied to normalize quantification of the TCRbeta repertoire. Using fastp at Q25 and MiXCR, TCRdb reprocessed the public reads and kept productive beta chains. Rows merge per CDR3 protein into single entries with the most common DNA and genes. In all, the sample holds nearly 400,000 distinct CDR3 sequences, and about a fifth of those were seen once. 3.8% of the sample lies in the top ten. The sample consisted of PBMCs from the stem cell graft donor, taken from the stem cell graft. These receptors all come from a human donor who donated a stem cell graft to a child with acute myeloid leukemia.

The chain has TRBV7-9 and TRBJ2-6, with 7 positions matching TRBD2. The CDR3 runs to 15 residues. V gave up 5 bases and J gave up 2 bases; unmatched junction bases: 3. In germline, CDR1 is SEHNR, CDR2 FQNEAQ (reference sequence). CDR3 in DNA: TGTGCCAGCAGCCATGGGAGGGCTGGGGCCAACGTCCTGACTTTC. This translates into CASSHGRAGANVLTF.

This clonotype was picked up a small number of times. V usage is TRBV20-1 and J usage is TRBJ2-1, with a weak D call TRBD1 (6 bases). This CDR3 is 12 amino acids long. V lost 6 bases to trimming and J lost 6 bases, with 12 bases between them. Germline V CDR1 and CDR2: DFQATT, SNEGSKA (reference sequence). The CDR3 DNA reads TGCAGTGCCAGGGGAACAAGCAATGAGCAGTTCTTC. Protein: CSARGTSNEQFF.

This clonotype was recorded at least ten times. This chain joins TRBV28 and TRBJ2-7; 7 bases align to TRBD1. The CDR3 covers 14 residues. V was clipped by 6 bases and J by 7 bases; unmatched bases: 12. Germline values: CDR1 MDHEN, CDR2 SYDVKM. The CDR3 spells CASRPPGQLGEQYF. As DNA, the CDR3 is TGTGCCAGCAGGCCTCCGGGACAGTTGGGGGAGCAGTACTTC.

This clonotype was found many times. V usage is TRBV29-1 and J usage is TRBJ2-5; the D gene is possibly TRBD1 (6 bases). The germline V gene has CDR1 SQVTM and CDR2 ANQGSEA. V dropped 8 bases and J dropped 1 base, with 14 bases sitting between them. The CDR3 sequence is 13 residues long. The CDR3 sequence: CSSLYRVQETQYF. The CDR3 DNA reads TGCAGCTCATTGTACAGGGTCCAAGAGACCCAGTACTTC.

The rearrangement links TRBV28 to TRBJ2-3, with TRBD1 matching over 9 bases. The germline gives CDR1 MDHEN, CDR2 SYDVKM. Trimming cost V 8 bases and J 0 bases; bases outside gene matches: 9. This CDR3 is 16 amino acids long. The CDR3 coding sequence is TGTGCCAGCCAGGACAGGGGCGGATATAGCACAGATACGCAGTATTTT. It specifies CASQDRGGYSTDTQYF.

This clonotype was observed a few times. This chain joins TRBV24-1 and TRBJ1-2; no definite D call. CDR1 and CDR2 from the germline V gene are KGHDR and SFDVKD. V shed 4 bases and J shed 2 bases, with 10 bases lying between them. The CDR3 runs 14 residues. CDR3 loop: CATSDGAQNYGYTF. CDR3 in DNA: TGTGCCACCAGTGACGGCGCGCAGAACTATGGCTACACCTTC.

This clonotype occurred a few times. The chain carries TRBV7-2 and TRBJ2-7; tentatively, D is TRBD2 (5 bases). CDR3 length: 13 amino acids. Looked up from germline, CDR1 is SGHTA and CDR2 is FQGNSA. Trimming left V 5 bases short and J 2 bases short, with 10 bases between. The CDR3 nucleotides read TGTGCCAGCAGCATACGGGGAACCTACGAGCAGTACTTC. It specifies CASSIRGTYEQYF.

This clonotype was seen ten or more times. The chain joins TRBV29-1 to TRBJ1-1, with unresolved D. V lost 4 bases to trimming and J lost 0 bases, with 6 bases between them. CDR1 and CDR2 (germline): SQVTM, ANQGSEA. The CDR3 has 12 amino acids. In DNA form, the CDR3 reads TGCAGCGTTGTAGTAGTGAACACTGAAGCTTTCTTT. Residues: CSVVVVNTEAFF.

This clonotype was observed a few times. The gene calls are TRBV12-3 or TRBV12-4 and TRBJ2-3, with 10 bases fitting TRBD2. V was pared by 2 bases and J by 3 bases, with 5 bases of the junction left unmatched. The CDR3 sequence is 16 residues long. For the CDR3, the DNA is TGTGCCAGCAGTTTATGGCTAGCGGGAGCGACAGATACGCAGTATTTT. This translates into CASSLWLAGATDTQYF.

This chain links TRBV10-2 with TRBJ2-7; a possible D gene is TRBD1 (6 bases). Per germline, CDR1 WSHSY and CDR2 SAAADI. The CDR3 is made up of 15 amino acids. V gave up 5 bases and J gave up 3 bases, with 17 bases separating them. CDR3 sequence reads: CASSPGTRIGYEQYF. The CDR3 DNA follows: TGCGCCAGCAGTCCTGGGACACGGATAGGCTACGAGCAGTACTTC.

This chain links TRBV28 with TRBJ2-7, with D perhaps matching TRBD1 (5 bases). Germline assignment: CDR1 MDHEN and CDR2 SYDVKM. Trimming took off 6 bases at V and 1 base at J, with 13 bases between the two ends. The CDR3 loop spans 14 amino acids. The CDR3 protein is CASRPPRDSYEQYF. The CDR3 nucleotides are TGTGCCAGCAGACCTCCCAGGGATTCCTACGAGCAGTACTTC.

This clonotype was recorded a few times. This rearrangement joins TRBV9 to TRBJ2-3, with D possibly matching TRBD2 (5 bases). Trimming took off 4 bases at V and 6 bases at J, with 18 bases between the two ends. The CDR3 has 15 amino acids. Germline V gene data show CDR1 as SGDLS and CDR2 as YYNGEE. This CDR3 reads CASSLEGVETDTQYF. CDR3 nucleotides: TGTGCCAGCAGCCTAGAGGGAGTAGAAACGGATACGCAGTATTTT.

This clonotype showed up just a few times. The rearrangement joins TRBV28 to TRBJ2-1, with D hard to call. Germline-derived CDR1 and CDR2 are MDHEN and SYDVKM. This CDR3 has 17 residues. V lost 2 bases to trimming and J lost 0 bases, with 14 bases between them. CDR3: CASSLGGSLLSYNEQFF. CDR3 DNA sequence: TGTGCCAGCAGTTTAGGTGGCAGCCTTCTCTCCTACAATGAGCAGTTCTTC.

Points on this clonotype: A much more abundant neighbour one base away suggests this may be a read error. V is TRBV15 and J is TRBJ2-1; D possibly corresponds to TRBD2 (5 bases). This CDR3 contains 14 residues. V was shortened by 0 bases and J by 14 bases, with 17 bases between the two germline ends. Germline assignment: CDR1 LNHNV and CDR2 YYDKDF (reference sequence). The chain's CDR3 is CATSRDREAAEEFF. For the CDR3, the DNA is TGTGCCACCAGCAGAGATCGTGAAGCGGCGGAGGAGTTCTTC.

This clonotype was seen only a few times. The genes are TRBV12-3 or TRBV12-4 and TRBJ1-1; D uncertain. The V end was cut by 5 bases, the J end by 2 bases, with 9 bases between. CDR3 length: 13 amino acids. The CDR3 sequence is CASSLNYNTEAFF. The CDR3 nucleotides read TGTGCCAGCAGTCTCAACTACAACACTGAAGCTTTCTTT.

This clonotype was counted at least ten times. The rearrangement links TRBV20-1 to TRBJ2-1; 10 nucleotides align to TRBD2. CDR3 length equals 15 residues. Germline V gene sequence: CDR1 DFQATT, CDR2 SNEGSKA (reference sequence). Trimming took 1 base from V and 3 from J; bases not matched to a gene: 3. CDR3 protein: CSARVGTSDYNEQFF. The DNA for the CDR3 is TGCAGTGCTAGAGTTGGGACTAGCGACTACAATGAGCAGTTCTTC.

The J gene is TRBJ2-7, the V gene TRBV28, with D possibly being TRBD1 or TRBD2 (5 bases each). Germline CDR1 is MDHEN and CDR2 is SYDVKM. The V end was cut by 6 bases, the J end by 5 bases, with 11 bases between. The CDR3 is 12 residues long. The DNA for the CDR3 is TGTGCCAGCAGGGGACCAACCAACGAGCAGTACTTC. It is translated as CASRGPTNEQYF.

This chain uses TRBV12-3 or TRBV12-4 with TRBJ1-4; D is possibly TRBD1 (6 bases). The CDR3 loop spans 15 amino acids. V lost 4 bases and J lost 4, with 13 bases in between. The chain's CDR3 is CASSSRTDGNEKLFF. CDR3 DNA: TGTGCCAGCAGTTCAAGGACAGACGGTAATGAAAAACTGTTTTTT.

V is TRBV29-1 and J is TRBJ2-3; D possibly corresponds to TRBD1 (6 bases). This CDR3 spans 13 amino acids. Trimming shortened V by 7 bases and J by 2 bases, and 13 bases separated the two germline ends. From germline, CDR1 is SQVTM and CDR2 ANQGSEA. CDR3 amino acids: CSAGTRYTDTQYF. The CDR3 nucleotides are TGCAGCGCCGGGACACGCTACACAGATACGCAGTATTTT.

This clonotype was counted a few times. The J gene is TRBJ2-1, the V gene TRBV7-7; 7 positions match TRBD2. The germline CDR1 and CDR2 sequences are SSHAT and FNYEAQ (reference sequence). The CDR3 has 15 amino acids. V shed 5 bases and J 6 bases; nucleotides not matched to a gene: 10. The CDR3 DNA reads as TGTGCCAGCAGCCGCGGGAGCAGAGGGGTCAATGAGCAGTTCTTC. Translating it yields CASSRGSRGVNEQFF. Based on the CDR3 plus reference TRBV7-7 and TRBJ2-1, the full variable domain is GAGVSQSPRYKVTKRGQDVTLRCDPISSHATLYWYQQALGQGPEFLTYFNYEAQPDKSGLPSDRFSAERPEGSISTLTIQRTEQRDSAMYRCASSRGSRGVNEQFFGPGTRLTVL.

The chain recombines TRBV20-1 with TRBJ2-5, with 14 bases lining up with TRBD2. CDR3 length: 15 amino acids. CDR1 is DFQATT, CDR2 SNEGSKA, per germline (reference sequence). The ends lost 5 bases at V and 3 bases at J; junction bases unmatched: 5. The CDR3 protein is CSAAGTSGSKETQYF. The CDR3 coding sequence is TGCAGTGCTGCCGGGACTAGCGGGAGTAAAGAGACCCAGTACTTC.

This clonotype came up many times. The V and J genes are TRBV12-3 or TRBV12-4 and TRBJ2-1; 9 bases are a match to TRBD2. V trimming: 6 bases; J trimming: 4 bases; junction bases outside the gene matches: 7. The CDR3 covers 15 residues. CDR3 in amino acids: CASSTGTSSYNEQFF. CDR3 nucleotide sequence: TGTGCCAGCAGCACCGGGACTAGCTCGTACAATGAGCAGTTCTTC.